This TCR beta chain was found in a study of cytomegalovirus exposure and HLA in healthy donors. This clone has more than one count but fewer than ten. Antigen: not known. It was the roughly 110-subject validation cohort, separate from the 666-subject first cohort, to which the donors belonged. Whole-study findings and limits: TCR sequences were mostly rare, though some public TCRs occurred in many donors.

Per the germline V gene, CDR1 is SQVTM and CDR2 is ANQGSEA. The CDR3 runs 18 residues. Unmatched junction bases numbered 18, after V lost 1 base and J lost 7 bases. Profiling relied on immunoSEQ multiplex PCR, and the TCRdb table lists in-frame clones only, not all of them. The sample contains some 250,000 clones, approximately 86% of which appear only once. Sequences were obtained from PBMCs. The origin of this receptor is a young woman in good health and CMV-seropositive. The chain couples TRBV29-1 to TRBJ2-1; TRBD2 aligns across 8 bases. CDR3 region: CSVEVWGLTGGPWNEQFF. The CDR3 DNA reads TGCAGCGTTGAAGTTTGGGGTTTAACGGGAGGGCCGTGGAATGAGCAGTTCTTC.